This TCR beta chain stems from a study of radiotherapy plus CTLA-4 blockade in lung cancer. Study-level findings and limits: TCR clones from tumors expanded in blood after radiotherapy plus ipilimumab. Early blood T cell clone dynamics reportedly forecast response best, with interferon-beta.

Germline values: CDR1 SGHVS, CDR2 FQNEAQ. The CDR3 is 14 residues long. Trimming shortened V by 5 bases and J by 4 bases, and 12 bases separated the two germline ends. Sequencing was performed with immunoSEQ multiplex PCR; in TCRdb, only in-frame clones are kept and a portion is missing. The sample records around 130,000 clones, 80% to 90% being singletons. Points on this clone: The antigen is not known.

Source: peripheral blood, taken from a patient treated with radiotherapy plus ipilimumab. The chain is built from TRBV7-8 and TRBJ1-3; D is unclear. The clonotype comes from a human donor with non-small cell lung cancer that progressed on radiotherapy plus ipilimumab. CDR3 sequence (DNA): TGTGCCAGCAGCGTCACCCAAACGGGAAACACCATATATTTT. Protein sequence: CASSVTQTGNTIYF.